The rows below give T cell receptor beta chains drawn from one sample of a study of T cell clonotyping in hematopoietic cell transplantation. Some clones are missing from TCRdb's copy, which holds only in-frame ones; the method was immunoSEQ multiplex PCR. This sample has about 27,000 clones, with more than 90% found just once. Source material: peripheral blood mononuclear cells. All receptors derive from a man aged 45-60 years in good health. Some clones in this sample may be carry-over from other donors' samples. The CDR3 runs from the conserved cysteine through the conserved F or W. Each record gives: V gene, D gene, CDR3 protein. A D gene is named only where the DNA matches it firmly.

V: TRBV2
D: .
CDR3: CASSSQGPSTDTQYF

V: TRBV5-1
D: .
CDR3: CASRLTGTVNTEAFF

V: TRBV6-5
D: .
CDR3: CASKEDTDTQYF

V: TRBV4-1
D: TRBD1
CDR3: CASSHTDTTGGYEQYF

V: TRBV19
D: .
CDR3: CASSIRNSPLHF

V: TRBV5-1
D: .
CDR3: CASSTDERNTQYF

V: TRBV7-2
D: .
CDR3: CASSSPPSGVYNEQFF

V: TRBV7-3
D: .
CDR3: CASSSASTDTQYF

V: TRBV6-9
D: .
CDR3: CASGVAGPSTDTQYF

V: TRBV9
D: .
CDR3: CASSVSGGEAFF

V: TRBV9
D: .
CDR3: CASSSQPHTDTQYF

V: TRBV29-1
D: .
CDR3: CSVESAAGGYTF

V: TRBV9
D: .
CDR3: CASSAGSGDQPQHF